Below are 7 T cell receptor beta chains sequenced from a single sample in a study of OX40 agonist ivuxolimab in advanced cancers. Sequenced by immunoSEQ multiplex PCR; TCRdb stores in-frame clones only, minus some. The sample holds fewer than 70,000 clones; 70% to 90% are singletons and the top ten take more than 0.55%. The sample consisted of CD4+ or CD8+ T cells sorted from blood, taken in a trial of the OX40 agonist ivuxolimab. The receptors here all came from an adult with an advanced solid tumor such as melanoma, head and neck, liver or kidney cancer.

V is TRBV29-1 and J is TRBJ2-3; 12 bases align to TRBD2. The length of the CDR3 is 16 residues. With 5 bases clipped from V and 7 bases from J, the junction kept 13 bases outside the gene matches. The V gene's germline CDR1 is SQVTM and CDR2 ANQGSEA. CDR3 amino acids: CSVPILAGGGRYTQYF. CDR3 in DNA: TGCAGCGTTCCCATACTAGCGGGGGGCGGCCGATATACGCAGTATTTT.

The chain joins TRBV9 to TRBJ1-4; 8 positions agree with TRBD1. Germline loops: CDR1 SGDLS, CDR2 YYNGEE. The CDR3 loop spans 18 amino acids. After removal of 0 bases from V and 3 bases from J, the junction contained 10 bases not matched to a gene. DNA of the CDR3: TGTGCCAGCAGCGTAGCCCCAGGGGGCTGGCGTGCTAATGAAAAACTGTTTTTT. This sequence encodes CASSVAPGGWRANEKLFF.

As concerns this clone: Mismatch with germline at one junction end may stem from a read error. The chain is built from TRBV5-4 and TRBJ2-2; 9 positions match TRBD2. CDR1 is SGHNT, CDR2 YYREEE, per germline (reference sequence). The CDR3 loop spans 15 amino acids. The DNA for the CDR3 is TGTGCCAGCAGTTTGGGCGGGAGGGCCCCCGGGGAGCTGTTTTTT. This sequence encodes CASSLGGRAPGELFF.

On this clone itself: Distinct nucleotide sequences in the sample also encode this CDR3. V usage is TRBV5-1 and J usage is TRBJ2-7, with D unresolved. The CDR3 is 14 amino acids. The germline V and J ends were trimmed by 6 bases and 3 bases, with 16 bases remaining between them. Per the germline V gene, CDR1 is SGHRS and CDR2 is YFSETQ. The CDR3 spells CASTGTRWDYEQYF. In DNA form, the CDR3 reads TGCGCCAGCACTGGCACCAGATGGGACTACGAGCAGTACTTC. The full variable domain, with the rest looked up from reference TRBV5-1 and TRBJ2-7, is KAGVTQTPRYLIKTRGQQVTLSCSPISGHRSVSWYQQTPGQGLQFLFEYFSETQRNKGNFPGRFSGRQFSNSRSEMNVSTLELGDSALYLCASTGTRWDYEQYFGPGTRLTVT.

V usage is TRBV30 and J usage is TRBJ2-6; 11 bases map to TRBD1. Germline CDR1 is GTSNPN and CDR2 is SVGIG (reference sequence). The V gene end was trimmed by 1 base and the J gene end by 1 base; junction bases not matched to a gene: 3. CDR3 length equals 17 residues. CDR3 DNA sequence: TGTGCCTGGAGTGCTGGGACAGGGGGTTCTGGGGCCAACGTCCTGACTTTC. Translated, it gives CAWSAGTGGSGANVLTF.

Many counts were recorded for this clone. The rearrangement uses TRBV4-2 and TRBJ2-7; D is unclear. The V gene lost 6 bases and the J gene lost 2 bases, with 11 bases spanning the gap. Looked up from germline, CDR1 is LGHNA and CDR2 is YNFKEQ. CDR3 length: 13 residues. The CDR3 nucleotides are TGTGCCAGCAGTCGTGGGAAGACCTACGAGCAGTACTTC. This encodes CASSRGKTYEQYF.

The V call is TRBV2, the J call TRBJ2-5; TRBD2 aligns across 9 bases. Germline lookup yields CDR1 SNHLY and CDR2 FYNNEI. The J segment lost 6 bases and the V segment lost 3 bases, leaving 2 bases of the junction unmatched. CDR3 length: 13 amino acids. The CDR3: CASSDAGGKTQYF. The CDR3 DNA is TGTGCCAGCAGTGATGCGGGAGGGAAGACCCAGTACTTC.